This T cell receptor (beta chain) derives from a study of cytomegalovirus exposure and HLA in healthy donors (dated by TCRdb to 2016 to 2017). A note on the overall study: According to a later analysis, the approximately 130 validation repertoires were produced on the same platform as the 700 or so repertoires of the first cohort. The study aimed to test whether signatures of past pathogen exposure could be identified by cataloging public T cell receptors. A separate validation cohort of approximately 130 different subjects was used in addition to the roughly 720-subject first cohort. To predict cytomegalovirus infection status, the study combined high-throughput TCR immunosequencing, statistical association of individual TCRs with disease status, and machine learning.

For this clone: Its antigen is still unknown. Base qualities were left out, and no much larger clone turns up one base away.

To prepare the library, the immunoSEQ multiplex PCR assay was applied. On the authors' methods: A statistical classification framework was built for diagnosing cytomegalovirus status from the catalog of TCR beta chain sequences. TCRdb provides this immuneACCESS table in a form limited to in-frame rearrangements. Some clones are lacking; in checked studies, under half of them reflect an unresolved V gene, and why the rest are absent is not known. V, J and clone size were drawn from that table, and D and trimming were deduced from the DNA. The table for this sample lists approximately 160,000 clones; about nine tenths of them were counted only once. The top ten clonotypes cover around 5% of the sample. General findings and caveats noted by the study authors: In a later analysis, TCRs clustered in the first cohort were found to also tend to co-occur in the roughly 110 validation repertoires, with about 94% of cluster scores above 0. The authors suggested that the approach could potentially be generalized to other disease states and immunological phenotypes. A later analysis lacked HLA typing for the validation cohort, so it scored co-occurrence in that cohort across all 120 repertoires. While some public TCRs were present in many individuals, most TCR sequences turned up only very rarely across donors. Three of the identified cytomegalovirus-associated TCR beta chains were confirmed in vitro to be specific for cytomegalovirus antigens. A total of fewer than 200 TCR beta chains were listed by the study as associated with cytomegalovirus. The classifier was reported to diagnose cytomegalovirus status with high specificity and sensitivity in both the original and validation cohorts.

The germline V gene supplies CDR1 SQVTM and CDR2 ANQGSEA. Taken from cysteine to phenylalanine, the CDR3 has 14 residues. Only the CDR3 DNA is retained, 42 bases long and in frame from the first base. Clipping removes 1 base from V and 0 bases from J, with 0 as the unmatched junction base count. The donors belonged to the validation cohort of under 150 subjects, which was separate from the approximately 700-subject first cohort. The V and J genes are TRBV29-1 and TRBJ2-3; 8 junctional bases match TRBD2. The clonotype comes from a woman aged 25 to 39 in good health and CMV-seronegative. The sample comprised PBMCs. The DNA sequence follows: TGCAGCGTTGAAGGCGGGGGGAGCACAGATACGCAGTATTTT. It translates to CSVEGGGSTDTQYF.